The source of this TCR beta chain is a study of CD8+CD57+ T cells in acquired aplastic anemia. Study context: Mean yield of DNA from sorted CD4+ and CD8+ cells was 3 to 3.5 ug. Study results and limitations: Patients had twenty-nine CD8+ CDR3 sequences in common with controls (the shared set). Patient and control CD8+ Simpson's diversity was not significantly different.

CDR3 size: 13 residues. The germline gives CDR1 SGDLS, CDR2 YYNGEE. V shed 3 bases and J shed 5 bases, with 9 bases lying between them. This clonotype was seen a handful of times. No antigen is known for it. The TCR beta profiling, which covered VDJ combination and CDR3 sequence, was carried out using genomic DNA as the template. TCRdb re-called the reads with MiXCR, one entry per CDR3 protein. This sample has some 290,000 distinct CDR3 sequences, with roughly three fifths found just once. The sequenced sample was sorted CD4+, CD8+, or CD8+CD57+ T cells (not recorded which) from PBMCs. This chain uses TRBV9 with TRBJ2-1, with a tentative D call TRBD2 (5 bases). The sequence was collected from a human donor with severe aplastic anemia or a healthy control (not recorded which). The CDR3 bases are TGTGCCAGCAGCGGGACTGTGCACAATGAGCAGTTCTTC. Its translation: CASSGTVHNEQFF.